The clone carrying this T cell receptor beta chain has more than one count but fewer than ten. The antigen is undetermined. The CDR3 contains 13 residues. The germline V gene has CDR1 KGHDR and CDR2 SFDVKD. Between the trimmed V and J ends, which lost 9 bases and 3 bases, there was a span of 14 bases. The record originates from a study of blood T cells in healthy people across ages. Study results and limitations: Strong correlation linked observed beta diversity and percent naive T cells.

It was with a sample-barcoded 5' primer and a J-beta primer mix that a second PCR of roughly 7 to 12 cycles was run. Through a template-switch adaptor with 12 random nucleotides, each cDNA molecule received a tag. TCRdb reprocessed the 5' RACE reads via MiXCR and lists one record per CDR3 protein. The sample gives about 1.6 million distinct CDR3 sequences, roughly a third of which show up once; roughly 12% is in the top ten. Sequencing was carried out using blood. This TCR was sampled from a woman in her 30s in good health. The chain couples TRBV24-1 to TRBJ2-7; unclear D gene. In DNA, the CDR3 is TGTGCCACCTGGATAGCTACCAACTACGAGCAGTACTTC. Translation: CATWIATNYEQYF.